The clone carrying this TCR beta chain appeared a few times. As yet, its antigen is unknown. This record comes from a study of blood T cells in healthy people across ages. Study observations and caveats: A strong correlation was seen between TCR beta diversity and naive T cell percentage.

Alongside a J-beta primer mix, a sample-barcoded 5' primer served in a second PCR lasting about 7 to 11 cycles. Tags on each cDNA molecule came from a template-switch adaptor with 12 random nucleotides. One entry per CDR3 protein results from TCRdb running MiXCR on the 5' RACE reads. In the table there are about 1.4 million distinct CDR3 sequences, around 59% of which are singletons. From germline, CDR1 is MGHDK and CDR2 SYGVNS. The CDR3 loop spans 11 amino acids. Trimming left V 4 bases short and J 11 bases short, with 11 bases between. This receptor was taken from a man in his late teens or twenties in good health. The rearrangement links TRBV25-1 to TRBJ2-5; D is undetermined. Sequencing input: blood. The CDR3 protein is CASSVLGKQYF. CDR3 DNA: TGTGCCAGCAGTGTGCTTGGAAAGCAGTACTTC.